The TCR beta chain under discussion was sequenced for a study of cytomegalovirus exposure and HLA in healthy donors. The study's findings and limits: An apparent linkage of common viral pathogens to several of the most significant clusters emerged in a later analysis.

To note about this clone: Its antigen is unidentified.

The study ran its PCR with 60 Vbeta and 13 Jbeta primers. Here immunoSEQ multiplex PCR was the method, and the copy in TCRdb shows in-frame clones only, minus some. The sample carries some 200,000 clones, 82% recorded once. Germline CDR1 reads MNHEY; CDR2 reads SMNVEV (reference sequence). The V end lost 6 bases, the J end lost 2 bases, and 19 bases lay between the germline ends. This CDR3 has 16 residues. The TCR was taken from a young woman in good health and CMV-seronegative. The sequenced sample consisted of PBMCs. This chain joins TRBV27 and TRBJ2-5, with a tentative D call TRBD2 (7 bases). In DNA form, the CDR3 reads TGTGCCAGCAGCCTGCAAGGGGGGGACCTACAAGAGACCCAGTACTTC. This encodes CASSLQGGDLQETQYF.